The next 2 T cell receptor beta chains were all read from a single sample in a study of beta chain features in type 1 diabetes. The study, taken as a whole, reports: Shorter TCRB CDR3s, moderately but significantly so, marked every one of the four CD4+ subsets in Type 1 diabetes patients.

These receptors have no identified antigens. All of the isolated RNA was reverse transcribed, so expressed TCRB transcripts were sequenced. Profiling relied on immunoSEQ multiplex PCR, and the TCRdb table lists in-frame clones only, not all of them. Among more than 550,000 clones listed, over 13% were seen once. Sequences were obtained from naive CD4+ T cells from blood. The receptor set was obtained from a man between 18 and 35 years old with type 1 diabetes.

This chain uses TRBV29-1 with TRBJ1-2, with D possibly TRBD1 on 5 matching bases. The CDR3 has 13 amino acids. V was trimmed by 4 bases and J by 4 bases, leaving 13 bases between them. Germline V CDR1 and CDR2: SQVTM, ANQGSEA. Here the CDR3 DNA reads TGCAGCGTTGTAAAGGGGAAAATCTATGGCTACACCTTC. Residues: CSVVKGKIYGYTF. Full variable domain (missing parts from reference TRBV29-1 and TRBJ1-2): SAVISQKPSRDICQRGTSLTIQCQVDSQVTMMFWYRQQPGQSLTLIATANQGSEATYESGFVIDKFPISRPNLTFSTLTVSNMSPEDSSIYLCSVVKGKIYGYTFGSGTRLTVV.

This clone has only a few counts. The chain uses TRBV28 and TRBJ1-2; D gene unclear. The CDR3 totals 11 residues. Germline CDR1 reads MDHEN; CDR2 reads SYDVKM. The ends were cut back, 2 bases at V and 8 bases at J, with 6 bases in the middle. The chain's CDR3 is CASSLGPGYTF. The CDR3 DNA sequence: TGTGCCAGCAGTTTAGGGCCCGGCTACACCTTC.